This entry lists 28 T cell receptor beta chains sequenced from one sample in a study of blood T cell repertoires in COVID-19. Clones were read by immunoSEQ multiplex PCR, and TCRdb kept only the in-frame ones, dropping some. Of roughly 140,000 clones detected, approximately 91% appear once; the ten largest clones hold 2.4%. The source material was peripheral blood. The origin of the receptors is a woman in her 70s with acute or convalescent COVID-19.

This clone was seen more than once but under ten times. This chain links TRBV11-3 with TRBJ1-5, with 11 nucleotides matching TRBD1. The CDR3 length is 15 residues. Germline assignment: CDR1 SGHNT and CDR2 YENEEA. Trimming at V came to 7 bases and at J to 8 bases, leaving 10 bases not matched to a gene. The CDR3 region has the DNA TGTGCCAGCAACGCGGACAGGGGGCAACAGGAGCCCCAGCATTTT. Protein product: CASNADRGQQEPQHF.

This chain links TRBV27 with TRBJ1-5; tentatively, D is TRBD1 (5 bases). Germline V lookup: CDR1 MNHEY, CDR2 SMNVEV (reference sequence). The CDR3 spans 14 residues. V lost 3 bases and J lost 2, with 8 bases in between. CDR3 region: CASSLRGGNQPQHF. The CDR3 DNA reads TGTGCCAGCAGTTTGCGGGGGGGCAATCAGCCCCAGCATTTT.

CDR3 coding DNA: TGTGCCAGCAGTTGGACAGGGAACACTGAAGCTTTCTTT. Its protein product is CASSWTGNTEAFF. The chain links TRBV6-5 to TRBJ1-1; 7 positions match TRBD1. This CDR3 has 13 amino acids. After removal of 4 bases from V and 1 base from J, the junction contained 0 bases not matched to a gene. CDR1 and CDR2 from the germline V gene are MNHEY and SVGAGI.

The V gene is TRBV11-2, the J gene TRBJ2-7; possibly TRBD1 for D (6 bases). This CDR3 spans 15 amino acids. V lost 1 base and J lost 3, with 13 bases in between. The germline CDR1 and CDR2 sequences are SGHAT and FQNNGV. The CDR3 spells CASSLAGQGYYEQYF. As DNA, the CDR3 is TGTGCCAGCAGCTTAGCGGGGCAGGGGTACTACGAGCAGTACTTC.

The chain has TRBV29-1 and TRBJ1-2; possibly TRBD1 for D (6 bases). The ends were cut back, 7 bases at V and 0 bases at J, with 12 bases in the middle. Germline V gene data show CDR1 as SQVTM and CDR2 as ANQGSEA. The CDR3 consists of 13 residues. The CDR3 DNA reads TGCAGCGCCGGGGGGGCACCTAACTATGGCTACACCTTC. Its protein is CSAGGAPNYGYTF.

This clone was counted only a few times. V is TRBV6-1 and J is TRBJ1-6; the D is unclear. The germline V gene encodes CDR1 MNHNS and CDR2 SASEGT. With 1 base removed from V and 19 bases from J, the gap between germline ends came to 14 bases. The CDR3 sequence is 12 residues long. CDR3 amino acids: CASSEDWRALHF. The CDR3, as DNA: TGTGCCAGCAGTGAAGACTGGCGGGCACTTCACTTT.

The genes are TRBV12-3 or TRBV12-4 and TRBJ2-7, with TRBD1 matching 7 bases. The CDR3 consists of 12 residues. The ends lost 6 bases at V and 4 bases at J; junction bases unmatched: 3. CDR3 sequence: CASRIQGYEQYF. The CDR3 DNA sequence: TGTGCCAGCAGAATACAGGGGTACGAGCAGTACTTC.

The V and J genes are TRBV11-2 and TRBJ2-1; 9 nucleotides match TRBD1. The junction had 8 bases not matched to a gene; V was cut back by 5 bases and J by 6 bases. Per the germline V gene, CDR1 is SGHAT and CDR2 is FQNNGV. This CDR3 is built from 15 residues. CDR3 protein: CASSDGTGPINEQFF. The CDR3 DNA reads as TGTGCCAGCAGCGACGGGACAGGGCCTATCAATGAGCAGTTCTTC.

The CDR3 DNA is TGTGCCAGCAGCTTAGGGGGACAGATTTCCTACGAGCAGTACTTC. Its protein is CASSLGGQISYEQYF. The chain carries TRBV7-2 and TRBJ2-7; 7 nucleotides agree with TRBD1. Per germline, CDR1 SGHTA and CDR2 FQGNSA. J was trimmed by 1 base and V by 1 base; bases with no gene match: 4. CDR3 length equals 15 residues.

The chain employs TRBV7-2 and TRBJ2-5; maybe TRBD1 (6 bases). The CDR3 spans 15 residues. Germline V gives CDR1 SGHTA, CDR2 FQGNSA. V was clipped by 3 bases and J by 1 base, with 12 bases between them. The CDR3 DNA follows: TGTGCCAGCAGCTTCGTACAGGGCTTCCAAGAGACCCAGTACTTC. Its protein product is CASSFVQGFQETQYF.

The J gene is TRBJ2-2, the V gene TRBV30, with D unresolved. This CDR3 is 15 amino acids long. V was pared by 8 bases and J by 4 bases, with 20 bases between. CDR1 is GTSNPN, CDR2 SVGIG, per germline (reference sequence). CDR3 in DNA: TGTGCCGCACAGTCCGCCTCCCGTTTCACCGGGGAGCTGTTTTTT. It encodes CAAQSASRFTGELFF.

The V call is TRBV6-6, the J call TRBJ2-2, with TRBD2 as a possible D gene (6 bases). The CDR3 is made up of 14 amino acids. V lost 5 bases and J lost 6, with 13 bases in between. From germline, CDR1 is MNHNY and CDR2 SVGAGI (reference sequence). As DNA, the CDR3 is TGTGCCAGCAGTGTCGGACTAATCGCCGGGGAGCTGTTTTTT. Protein: CASSVGLIAGELFF.

The CDR3 region has the DNA TGTGCCAGCAGCTTAGCGGGGCTCACAGATACGCAGTATTTT. Its translation is CASSLAGLTDTQYF. The chain employs TRBV7-6 and TRBJ2-3; a weak D match, TRBD1 (5 bases). The CDR3 is 14 amino acids. From germline, CDR1 is SGHVS and CDR2 FNYEAQ. V gave up 0 bases and J gave up 2 bases, with 6 bases separating them. The whole variable domain, remainder taken from reference TRBV7-6 and TRBJ2-3, is GAGVSQSPRYKVTKRGQDVALRCDPISGHVSLYWYRQALGQGPEFLTYFNYEAQQDKSGLPNDRFSAERPEGSISTLTIQRTEQRDSAMYRCASSLAGLTDTQYFGPGTRLTVL.

This rearrangement joins TRBV11-2 to TRBJ1-6, with TRBD1 identical over 7 bases. Trimming cost V 5 bases and J 7 bases; bases outside gene matches: 14. Per germline, CDR1 SGHAT and CDR2 FQNNGV. The CDR3 contains 17 residues. The CDR3 spells CASSLGGRGLGNSPLHF. Here the CDR3 DNA reads TGTGCCAGCAGCCTTGGGGGAAGGGGGCTAGGAAATTCACCCCTCCACTTT.

J is TRBJ1-2 and V is TRBV7-9; D gene ambiguous. This CDR3 spans 13 amino acids. Germline V lookup: CDR1 SEHNR, CDR2 FQNEAQ (reference sequence). Trimming pared 1 base from V and 6 bases from J, leaving 9 bases between. CDR3 region: CASSLGGRDGYTF. In nucleotides, the CDR3 is TGTGCCAGCAGCTTAGGAGGGAGGGATGGCTACACCTTC.

This chain uses TRBV19 with TRBJ1-6, with D perhaps TRBD1 (6 bases). This CDR3 has 14 residues. The germline gives CDR1 LNHDA, CDR2 SQIVND (reference sequence). The germline V and J ends were trimmed by 5 bases and 9 bases, with 14 bases remaining between them. The CDR3 sequence is CASSAAGAGSPLHF. CDR3 DNA: TGTGCCAGTAGTGCAGCAGGGGCGGGTTCACCCCTCCACTTT.

The CDR3 reads CASSLASARGTLGNTIYF. CDR3 bases: TGTGCCAGCAGCTTAGCCTCGGCCAGGGGTACTTTGGGAAACACCATATATTTT. The V gene is TRBV7-2, the J gene TRBJ1-3, with D possibly TRBD1 on 6 matching bases. This CDR3 spans 18 amino acids. Looked up from germline, CDR1 is SGHTA and CDR2 is FQGNSA. Deletions cut 0 bases from V and 4 bases from J, with 19 bases between.

The V gene is TRBV7-9, the J gene TRBJ2-5; D is uncertain. V was shortened by 1 base and J by 4 bases, with 16 bases between the two germline ends. The germline gives CDR1 SEHNR, CDR2 FQNEAQ (reference sequence). The CDR3 length is 16 residues. The CDR3 DNA is TGTGCCAGCAGCTTAGTCAGTGGCCAATTTTCAGAGACCCAGTACTTC. This translates into CASSLVSGQFSETQYF.

The V gene is TRBV11-3, the J gene TRBJ1-4; 10 bases match TRBD1. The trim removed 4 bases at V and 7 bases at J, leaving 15 bases unmatched. The CDR3 has 18 amino acids. Germline V lookup: CDR1 SGHNT, CDR2 YENEEA. Written as DNA, the CDR3 is TGTGCCAGCAGCTCCCAACCGGGACAGGGGCCAAAGAGTGAAAAACTGTTTTTT. Translating gives CASSSQPGQGPKSEKLFF.

This chain links TRBV28 with TRBJ2-4, with 8 bases aligning to TRBD1. Germline CDR1 MDHEN, CDR2 SYDVKM. Trimming took 2 bases from V and 3 from J; bases not matched to a gene: 9. The CDR3 totals 17 residues. The CDR3 loop reads CASSLTGTGLHKNIQYF. The DNA for the CDR3 is TGTGCCAGCAGTTTAACGGGGACAGGCTTACACAAAAACATTCAGTACTTC.

This sequence joins TRBV7-2 and TRBJ1-5; D not certain. Trimming took 5 bases from V and 7 from J, leaving 12 bases between them. The CDR3 is 13 amino acids. CDR1 and CDR2 (germline): SGHTA, FQGNSA. Written as DNA, the CDR3 is TGTGCCAGCAGCGCCCTCGGGTGGCAGCCCCAGCATTTT. Residues: CASSALGWQPQHF.

This clone was detected only once. The V gene is TRBV10-3, the J gene TRBJ1-4; the match to TRBD1 covers 9 bases. Germline CDR1 reads ENHRY; CDR2 reads SYGVKD. The CDR3 has 16 amino acids. V lost 4 bases, J lost 4 bases, and 7 bases stayed unmatched. CDR3 loop: CAISARDREFNEKLFF. The CDR3 DNA is TGTGCCATCAGTGCCCGGGACAGGGAATTTAATGAAAAACTGTTTTTT.

The CDR3 spells CASSLGGSQPQHF. CDR3 in DNA: TGTGCCAGCAGCTTGGGAGGGAGCCAGCCCCAGCATTTT. V is TRBV5-6 and J is TRBJ1-5; D remains unclear. Deletions cut 0 bases from V and 7 bases from J, with 8 bases between. Germline CDR1 is SGHDT and CDR2 is YYEEEE. The CDR3 is 13 residues long.

The genes are TRBV10-2 and TRBJ2-7; 7 bases match TRBD2. This CDR3 spans 14 amino acids. Germline CDR1 and CDR2: WSHSY and SAAADI. The V segment lost 7 bases and the J segment 1 base; nucleotides outside the gene matches: 7. For the CDR3, the DNA is TGCGCCAGCAATCCTGGCGGGGGATCCTACGAGCAGTACTTC. It is translated as CASNPGGGSYEQYF.

This chain links TRBV4-3 with TRBJ1-1; possible D gene TRBD1, 5 bases. The length of the CDR3 is 13 residues. Trimming took 0 bases from V and 11 from J, leaving 13 bases between them. Germline values: CDR1 LGHNA, CDR2 YSLEER. CDR3 amino acids: CASSQERGLDAFF. The CDR3 DNA reads as TGCGCCAGCAGCCAAGAGCGGGGCTTGGACGCTTTCTTT.

The chain combines TRBV11-1 with TRBJ2-1, with a tentative D call TRBD1 (6 bases). Germline CDR1 reads SGHAT; CDR2 reads FQDESV (reference sequence). The V end was cut by 6 bases, the J end by 1 base, with 13 bases between. The length of the CDR3 is 15 residues. The chain's CDR3 is CASSLSGESYNEQFF. CDR3 DNA sequence: TGTGCCAGCAGTCTCTCAGGGGAGTCCTACAATGAGCAGTTCTTC. Full variable domain (remainder filled in from reference TRBV11-1 and TRBJ2-1): EAEVAQSPRYKITEKSQAVAFWCDPISGHATLYWYRQILGQGPELLVQFQDESVVDDSQLPKDRFSAERLKGVDSTLKIQPAELGDSAMYLCASSLSGESYNEQFFGPGTRLTVL.

The rearrangement joins TRBV7-2 to TRBJ2-3, with D unclear. V dropped 4 bases and J dropped 1 base, with 15 bases sitting between them. From germline, CDR1 is SGHTA and CDR2 FQGNSA. The CDR3 sequence is 16 residues long. CDR3 region: CASSSNGGRGTDTQYF. For the CDR3, the DNA is TGTGCCAGCAGCTCAAATGGTGGTAGAGGCACAGATACGCAGTATTTT.

The CDR3 here is CSVARDRGTEAFF. The CDR3 DNA reads TGCAGCGTTGCGCGGGACAGGGGCACTGAAGCTTTCTTT. The chain is built from TRBV29-1 and TRBJ1-1, with TRBD1 matching over 10 bases. CDR3 length equals 13 residues. Germline-derived CDR1 and CDR2 are SQVTM and ANQGSEA. The J segment lost 4 bases and the V segment lost 4 bases, leaving 3 bases of the junction unmatched. Together with reference TRBV29-1 and TRBJ1-1, the CDR3 gives the full variable domain: SAVISQKPSRDICQRGTSLTIQCQVDSQVTMMFWYRQQPGQSLTLIATANQGSEATYESGFVIDKFPISRPNLTFSTLTVSNMSPEDSSIYLCSVARDRGTEAFFGQGTRLTVV.